The source of this T cell receptor (beta chain) is a study of T cell repertoires in cytomegalovirus infection. In the case of this clonotype: Its antigen is still unknown.

V shed 0 bases and J shed 5 bases, with 16 bases lying between them. CDR1 LNHDA and CDR2 SQIVND come from the germline V gene (reference sequence). CDR3 length: 16 residues. TCRdb passed the reads through MiXCR, listing each CDR3 protein once. The sample contains approximately 730,000 distinct CDR3 sequences, about 33% of which appear only once. The rearrangement links TRBV19 to TRBJ1-1, with D unclear. This TCR came from a human donor in good health (CMV status not recorded). Some clones in this sample may be carry-over from other donors' samples. The sequencing here drew on cultured PBMCs, taken from culture after CMV antigen stimulation. CDR3 DNA sequence: TGTGCCAGTAGTATAGATTCACTTAGGATACAGACTGAAGCTTTCTTT. Its protein product is CASSIDSLRIQTEAFF.